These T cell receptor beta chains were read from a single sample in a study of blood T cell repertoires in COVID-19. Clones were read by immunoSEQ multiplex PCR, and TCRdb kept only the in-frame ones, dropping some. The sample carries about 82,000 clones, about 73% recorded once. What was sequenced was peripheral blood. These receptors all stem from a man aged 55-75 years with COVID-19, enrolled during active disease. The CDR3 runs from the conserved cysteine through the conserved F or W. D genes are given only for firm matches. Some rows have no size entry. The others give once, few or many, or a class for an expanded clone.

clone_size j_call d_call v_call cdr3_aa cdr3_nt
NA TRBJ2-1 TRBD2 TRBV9 CASSVGPRRGRYNEQFF TGTGCCAGCAGCGTAGGACCCCGCCGCGGGAGGTACAATGAGCAGTTCTTC
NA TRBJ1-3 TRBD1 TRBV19 CASSTGTGAGNTIYF TGTGCCAGTAGTACCGGGACAGGTGCTGGAAACACCATATATTTT
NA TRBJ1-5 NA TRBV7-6 CASSLVSGLGRPQHF TGTGCCAGCAGCTTAGTGTCGGGACTTGGTAGGCCCCAGCATTTT
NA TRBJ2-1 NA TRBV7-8 CASSPDSEQFF TGTGCCAGCAGCCCGGACTCTGAGCAGTTCTTC
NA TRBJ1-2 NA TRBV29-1 CSVGQSNYGYTF TGCAGCGTTGGTCAGTCTAACTATGGCTACACCTTC
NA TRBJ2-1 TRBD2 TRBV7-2 CASSIVSRELTSNEQFF TGTGCCAGCAGCATCGTCTCGCGGGAGTTAACAAGCAATGAGCAGTTCTTC
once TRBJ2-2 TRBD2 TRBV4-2 CASSHVLAGGESGGELFF TGTGCCAGCAGCCATGTACTAGCGGGAGGGGAGTCGGGCGGGGAGCTGTTTTTT
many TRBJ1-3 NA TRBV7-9 CASSSLRQSGNTIYF TGTGCCAGCAGCTCTCTCCGACAGTCTGGAAACACCATATATTTT
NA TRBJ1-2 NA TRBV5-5 CASSLDTSNYGYTF TGTGCCAGCAGCTTAGACACCTCTAACTATGGCTACACCTTC
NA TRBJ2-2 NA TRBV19 CASSIEVNSNTGELFF TGTGCCAGTAGTATTGAAGTCAACAGCAACACCGGGGAGCTGTTTTTT
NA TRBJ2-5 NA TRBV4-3 CASSQELGRLETQYF TGCGCCAGCAGCCAAGAACTAGGCCGCCTCGAGACCCAGTACTTC
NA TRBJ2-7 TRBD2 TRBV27 CASRPAGGPTGEQYF TGTGCCAGCAGGCCGGCGGGAGGGCCTACGGGGGAGCAGTACTTC
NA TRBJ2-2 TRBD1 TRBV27 CASMNRQGVRFGTGELFF TGTGCCAGCATGAATCGGCAGGGGGTTAGGTTTGGGACCGGGGAGCTGTTTTTT
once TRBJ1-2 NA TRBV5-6 CASSLESYGYTF TGTGCCAGCAGCTTGGAGAGCTATGGCTACACCTTC
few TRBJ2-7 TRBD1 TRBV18 CASSPPDRSYEQYF TGTGCCAGCTCACCACCGGACAGGTCCTACGAGCAGTACTTC
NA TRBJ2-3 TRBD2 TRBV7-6 CASSLLLAGTTDTQYF TGTGCCAGCAGCTTATTACTAGCGGGAACCACAGATACGCAGTATTTT
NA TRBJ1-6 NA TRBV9 CASSKQGGNSPLHF TGTGCCAGCAGCAAACAGGGAGGGAATTCACCCCTCCACTTT
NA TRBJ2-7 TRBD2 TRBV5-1 CASSLVSGGTYEQYF TGCGCCAGCAGCTTGGTTAGCGGGGGGACCTACGAGCAGTACTTC
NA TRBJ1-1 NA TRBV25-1 CASRAGTFPLGAFF TGTGCCAGCAGAGCCGGGACTTTCCCCCTGGGAGCTTTCTTT
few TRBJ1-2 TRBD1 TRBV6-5 CASRMGQYDGYTF TGTGCCAGCAGGATGGGACAGTATGATGGCTACACCTTC
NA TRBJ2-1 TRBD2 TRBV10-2 CASRREVNYNEQFF TGCGCCAGCCGGCGGGAGGTCAACTACAATGAGCAGTTCTTC
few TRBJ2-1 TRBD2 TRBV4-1 CASSQDIGTRYNEQFF TGCGCCAGCAGCCAAGATATAGGGACTAGATACAATGAGCAGTTCTTC
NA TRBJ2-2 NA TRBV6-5 CASSQIVAGELFF TGTGCCAGCAGTCAAATAGTAGCCGGGGAGCTGTTTTTT
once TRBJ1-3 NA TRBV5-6 CASSISTGFGNTIYF TGTGCCAGCAGCATAAGTACAGGGTTCGGAAACACCATATATTTT
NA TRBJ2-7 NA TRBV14 CASSLGPGVVYEQYF TGTGCCAGCAGCCTAGGGCCAGGGGTGGTGTACGAGCAGTACTTC
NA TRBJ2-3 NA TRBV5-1 CASSLEPGTDTQYF TGCGCCAGCAGCTTGGAACCCGGGACAGATACGCAGTATTTT
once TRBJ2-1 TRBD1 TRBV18 CASSVDRGSYNEQFF TGTGCCAGCTCAGTTGACAGGGGGAGTTACAATGAGCAGTTCTTC
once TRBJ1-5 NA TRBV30 CAWSTGRSNQPQHF TGTGCCTGGAGTACAGGGAGAAGCAATCAGCCCCAGCATTTT
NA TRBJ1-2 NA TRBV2 CASSDGAGLYGYTF TGTGCCAGCAGTGATGGGGCAGGGCTCTATGGCTACACCTTC
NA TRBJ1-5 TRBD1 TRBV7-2 CASSSRQTGISNQPQHF TGTGCCAGCAGCTCTAGACAGACAGGGATAAGCAATCAGCCCCAGCATTTT
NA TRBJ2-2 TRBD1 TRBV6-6 CASSSPLQGVGELFF TGTGCCAGCAGTTCCCCGTTGCAGGGGGTGGGGGAGCTGTTTTTT
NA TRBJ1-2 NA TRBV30 CAWSAAGNVGYTF TGTGCCTGGAGTGCGGCAGGGAACGTTGGCTACACCTTC
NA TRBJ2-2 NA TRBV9 CASSVGRVATGELFF TGTGCCAGCAGCGTAGGGCGGGTCGCGACCGGGGAGCTGTTTTTT
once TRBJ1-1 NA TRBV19 CASTGLLDTEAFF TGTGCCAGTACAGGGTTATTAGACACTGAAGCTTTCTTT
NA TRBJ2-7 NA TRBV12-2 CASRFIPGRGNYEQYF TGTGCAAGTCGCTTCATTCCCGGGAGGGGGAACTACGAGCAGTACTTC
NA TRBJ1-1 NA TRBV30 CAWTNSPNHAEAFF TGTGCCTGGACTAATTCCCCCAACCACGCTGAAGCTTTCTTT
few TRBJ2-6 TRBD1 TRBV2 CASSLISGQGLSGANVLTF TGTGCCAGCAGTCTCATCTCAGGACAGGGGCTCTCTGGGGCCAACGTCCTGACTTTC
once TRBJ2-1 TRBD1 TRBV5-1 CASSLITGDNEQFF TGCGCCAGCAGCTTAATTACAGGGGACAATGAGCAGTTCTTC
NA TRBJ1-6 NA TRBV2 CASSESGNNSPLHF TGTGCCAGCAGTGAGTCGGGGAATAATTCACCCCTCCACTTT
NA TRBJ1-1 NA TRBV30 CAWSVQVAGTEAFF TGTGCCTGGAGTGTACAAGTCGCTGGCACTGAAGCTTTCTTT
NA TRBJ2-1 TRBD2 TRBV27 CASSAYLAEFYNEQFF TGTGCCAGCAGTGCTTATCTAGCGGAATTTTACAATGAGCAGTTCTTC
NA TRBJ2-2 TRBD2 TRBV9 CASSDSGILLAGELFF TGTGCCAGCAGCGATAGCGGGATACTTTTGGCCGGGGAGCTGTTTTTT
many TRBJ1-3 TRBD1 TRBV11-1 CASSLADRGHLHSGNTIYF TGTGCCAGCAGCTTAGCAGACAGGGGGCACCTTCACTCTGGAAACACCATATATTTT
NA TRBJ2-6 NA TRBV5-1 CASSFNSGANVLTF TGCGCCAGCAGCTTCAACTCTGGGGCCAACGTCCTGACTTTC